Listed below are T cell receptor beta chains from one sample, sequenced in a study of vaccination and CD4 T cells after COVID-19. Their recognized antigens are unknown. MiXCR, applied by TCRdb to the PCR reads, yields one record per CDR3 protein. The sample gives some 4,500 distinct CDR3 sequences, more than 20% of which show up once; over 50% is in the top ten. The sample was CD4+ T cells from blood, cultured in vitro, taken after SARS-CoV-2 vaccination. Receptors were obtained from a human donor who had recovered from COVID-19. Both conserved end residues are part of each CDR3. The D gene is left open where the match is weak. The size entry is marked missing in some rows and otherwise reads once, few, many or a size class.

-,TRBJ2-7,-,TRBV6-5,CASSFQGGAYEQYF,TGTGCCAGCAGTTTTCAGGGTGGCGCTTACGAGCAGTACTTC
-,TRBJ2-3,few,TRBV20-1,CSARDLRGAGTDTQYF,TGCAGTGCTAGAGATTTAAGGGGGGCGGGCACAGATACGCAGTATTTT
-,TRBJ1-6,many,TRBV6-5,CASRYSYNSPLHF,TGTGCCAGCAGATACAGCTATAATTCACCCCTCCACTTT
-,TRBJ2-3,-,TRBV6-1,CASSRLGPPDTQYF,TGTGCCAGCAGTCGATTGGGCCCTCCAGATACGCAGTATTTT
-,TRBJ2-3,-,TRBV20-1,CSARAPSVSSTDTQYF,TGCAGTGCTAGAGCTCCGAGCGTTTCTTCCACAGATACGCAGTATTTT
TRBD1,TRBJ2-3,medium-sized,TRBV10-3,CAIKGAYNTDTQYF,TGTGCCATCAAGGGGGCGTATAACACAGATACGCAGTATTTT
TRBD1,TRBJ2-7,-,TRBV6-1,CASSTGQGAYEQYF,TGTGCCAGCAGTACCGGACAGGGGGCCTACGAGCAGTACTTC
-,TRBJ2-2,-,TRBV7-3,CASSPISGALPGELFF,TGTGCCAGCAGCCCGATATCGGGGGCGCTACCCGGGGAGCTGTTTTTT
TRBD1,TRBJ1-2,few,TRBV11-3,CASSLQGQNYGYTF,TGTGCCAGCAGCTTACAGGGACAGAACTATGGCTACACCTTC
TRBD1,TRBJ2-5,few,TRBV6-5,CASSYRGYRGPRRYPQETQYF,TGTGCCAGCAGTTACCGGGGATACAGGGGGCCCCGAAGATACCCCCAGGAGACCCAGTACTTC
TRBD2,TRBJ2-2,-,TRBV4-1,CASSQGPRLAGMGELFF,TGCGCCAGCAGCCAAGGGCCCCGACTAGCGGGGATGGGGGAGCTGTTTTTT
TRBD1,TRBJ1-2,many,TRBV7-2,CASSLAGTGLYGYTF,TGTGCCAGCAGCTTAGCTGGGACAGGGCTCTATGGCTACACCTTC
TRBD2,TRBJ2-7,-,TRBV6-1,CASRDAGDREQYF,TGTGCCAGCAGAGACGCGGGGGACCGCGAGCAGTACTTC
TRBD2,TRBJ2-1,-,TRBV6-2/TRBV6-3,CAIQGGGGGAYNEQFF,TGTGCCATCCAGGGGGGGGGCGGGGGGGCCTACAATGAGCAGTTCTTC
-,TRBJ1-2,-,TRBV6-5,CASSYIRGYQANYGYTF,TGTGCCAGCAGTTACATCAGGGGTTACCAAGCTAACTATGGCTACACCTTC
TRBD1,TRBJ1-5,medium-sized,TRBV20-1,CSAQTGAGHQPQHF,TGCAGTGCGCAAACAGGGGCAGGACATCAGCCCCAGCATTTT
TRBD1,TRBJ2-7,medium-sized,TRBV6-1,CASRVQGLSYEQYF,TGTGCCAGCAGAGTACAGGGGCTATCCTACGAGCAGTACTTC
-,TRBJ2-1,many,TRBV20-1,CSWGSGSYNEQFF,TGCAGCTGGGGGTCTGGCTCCTACAATGAGCAGTTCTTC
-,TRBJ1-2,-,TRBV4-1,CASNRGGGAGTYGYTF,TGCGCCAGCAACCGGGGCGGGGGGGCAGGGACCTATGGCTACACCTTC
-,TRBJ2-1,few,TRBV10-3,CAITGASNEQFF,TGTGCCATCACGGGGGCTTCCAATGAGCAGTTCTTC
-,TRBJ2-7,many,TRBV11-3,CASSFDSALEQYF,TGTGCCAGCAGCTTCGACAGCGCCTTGGAGCAGTACTTC
-,TRBJ2-7,many,TRBV4-2,CASSQDQALEQYF,TGTGCCAGCAGCCAAGATCAAGCATTAGAGCAGTACTTC
-,TRBJ1-1,many,TRBV7-2,CASSRGRDTEAFF,TGTGCCAGCAGCCGGGGGAGGGACACTGAAGCTTTCTTT
TRBD1,TRBJ1-6,-,TRBV4-2,CASSQPAWTGPSYNSPLHF,TGTGCCAGCAGCCAGCCAGCCTGGACAGGGCCCTCCTATAATTCACCCCTCCACTTT
-,TRBJ2-7,few,TRBV4-3,CASSQDAARRGAYEQYF,TGCGCCAGCAGCCAAGACGCGGCCCGAAGGGGTGCCTACGAGCAGTACTTC
-,TRBJ1-2,many,TRBV20-1,CSARDPQATVYGYTF,TGCAGTGCTAGAGATCCTCAGGCTACTGTCTATGGCTACACCTTC
-,TRBJ1-2,many,TRBV27,CASSLSDSYGYTF,TGTGCCAGCAGTTTATCGGACAGCTATGGCTACACCTTC
-,TRBJ2-5,medium-sized,TRBV11-3,CASSSGPQETQYF,TGTGCCAGCAGCTCCGGGCCCCAAGAGACCCAGTACTTC
TRBD1,TRBJ2-3,-,TRBV9,CASSKTGGPTTDTQYF,TGTGCCAGCAGCAAGACAGGGGGCCCTACCACAGATACGCAGTATTTT
-,TRBJ1-1,-,TRBV29-1,CSVVRGYIIEAFF,TGCAGCGTTGTGAGAGGGTACATCATTGAAGCTTTCTTT
-,TRBJ1-1,few,TRBV6-4,CASSGVMGANTEAFF,TGTGCCAGCAGTGGCGTTATGGGGGCGAACACTGAAGCTTTCTTT
TRBD1,TRBJ1-2,-,TRBV18,CASSPSVGQGAQGYTF,TGTGCCAGCTCACCATCGGTGGGACAGGGGGCGCAGGGCTACACCTTC
-,TRBJ1-6,-,TRBV4-3,CASSHGPERLNSPLHF,TGCGCCAGCAGCCACGGGCCGGAAAGATTGAATTCACCCCTCCACTTT
TRBD1,TRBJ2-1,medium-sized,TRBV7-2,CASSLEDRGLQFF,TGTGCCAGCAGCTTAGAGGACAGGGGGCTCCAGTTCTTC
-,TRBJ1-2,medium-sized,TRBV7-9,CASSLFSADYGYTF,TGTGCCAGCAGCTTATTCTCCGCCGACTATGGCTACACCTTC
TRBD1,TRBJ1-2,-,TRBV20-1,CSALRTGRGYGYTF,TGCAGTGCTTTACGGACAGGGAGGGGATATGGCTACACCTTC
TRBD1,TRBJ2-5,medium-sized,TRBV7-9,CASSPRGQGPETQYF,TGTGCCAGCAGCCCGAGAGGACAGGGCCCCGAGACCCAGTACTTC
-,TRBJ1-6,-,TRBV21-1,CASSPDPGASGWGYSPLHF,TGTGCCAGCAGCCCTGACCCAGGGGCTTCAGGGTGGGGTTATTCACCCCTCCACTTT
TRBD2,TRBJ2-7,medium-sized,TRBV7-2,CASSLTSGSYEQYF,TGTGCCAGCAGCCTGACTAGCGGCTCCTACGAGCAGTACTTC
TRBD1,TRBJ2-7,few,TRBV27,CASSQRGDRVAADYEQYF,TGTGCCAGCAGCCAACGGGGAGACAGGGTCGCAGCCGATTACGAGCAGTACTTC
TRBD1,TRBJ1-1,few,TRBV7-6,CASSLLGTGNTEAFF,TGTGCCAGCAGCTTATTGGGGACAGGAAACACTGAAGCTTTCTTT
-,TRBJ1-1,few,TRBV20-1,CSARQGESNTEAFF,TGCAGTGCTAGACAGGGTGAGTCGAACACTGAAGCTTTCTTT
-,TRBJ1-6,-,TRBV18,CASSPELNSPLHF,TGTGCCAGCTCACCAGAGCTGAATTCACCCCTCCACTTT
TRBD2,TRBJ2-7,few,TRBV20-1,CSVALTGGGASEQYF,TGCAGTGTCGCTTTAACGGGCGGGGGGGCTTCCGAGCAGTACTTC
-,TRBJ1-2,few,TRBV5-4,CASSLGTLNYGYTF,TGTGCCAGCAGCTTGGGGACCCTTAACTATGGCTACACCTTC
TRBD1,TRBJ1-5,-,TRBV19,CASSDRGVLWPQHF,TGTGCCAGCTCGGACAGGGGGGTCCTGTGGCCCCAGCATTTT
TRBD2,TRBJ2-3,-,TRBV20-1,CSARGLGGVTGGDTQYF,TGCAGTGCCCGGGGACTAGGCGGGGTGACAGGAGGAGATACGCAGTATTTT
-,TRBJ1-1,-,TRBV20-1,CSARGGPETEAFF,TGCAGTGCTCGAGGGGGGCCAGAGACTGAAGCTTTCTTT
-,TRBJ1-5,-,TRBV29-1,CSVVQGPDQPQHF,TGCAGCGTTGTGCAGGGACCCGATCAGCCCCAGCATTTT
-,TRBJ2-1,-,TRBV6-5,CASSYDRNSYNEQFF,TGTGCCAGCAGTTATGACAGAAACTCCTACAATGAGCAGTTCTTC
-,TRBJ2-1,many,TRBV7-2,CASSLDGLRSYNEQFF,TGTGCCAGCAGCTTAGACGGACTTCGCTCCTACAATGAGCAGTTCTTC
TRBD1,TRBJ1-6,medium-sized,TRBV7-2,CASSFQGAGGSPLHF,TGTGCCAGCAGCTTTCAGGGGGCAGGGGGTTCACCCCTCCACTTT
TRBD1,TRBJ1-1,-,TRBV6-1,CASSPRFHRGDTEAFF,TGTGCCAGCAGTCCTCGTTTCCACAGGGGTGACACTGAAGCTTTCTTT
-,TRBJ1-2,-,TRBV7-9,CASSLWGEENYGYTF,TGTGCCAGCAGCTTGTGGGGGGAGGAGAACTATGGCTACACCTTC
-,TRBJ2-6,few,TRBV19,CASKGRGAGANVLTF,TGTGCCAGTAAGGGCAGGGGGGCTGGGGCCAACGTCCTGACTTTC
-,TRBJ1-2,-,TRBV6-1,CASCKRGQPDYGYTF,TGTGCCAGCTGTAAACGCGGACAGCCCGACTATGGCTACACCTTC
-,TRBJ2-7,medium-sized,TRBV11-3,CASSSPFGEQYF,TGTGCCAGCAGCTCTCCCTTTGGCGAGCAGTACTTC